These 30 T cell receptor beta chains were all obtained from the same sample, sequenced in a study of cytomegalovirus exposure and HLA in healthy donors. The PCR made use of 60 Vbeta and 13 Jbeta primers. Produced via immunoSEQ multiplex PCR; TCRdb's table is partial and in-frame only. The sample lists approximately 210,000 clones; around 81% were seen once. Sequenced: PBMCs. These receptors were obtained from a woman in her 50s in good health and CMV-seropositive.

V gene TRBV7-9 combines with J gene TRBJ2-1; 8 nucleotides line up with TRBD2. Germline CDR1 SEHNR, CDR2 FQNEAQ (reference sequence). With 3 bases clipped from V and 8 bases from J, the junction kept 12 bases outside the gene matches. This CDR3 has 16 residues. CDR3 nucleotides: TGTGCCAGCAGCTTGGGGACTAGTTGGTTTTCGGATGAGCAGTTCTTC. Encoded protein: CASSLGTSWFSDEQFF.

This clone was picked up a small number of times. The genes are TRBV4-1 and TRBJ2-1, with TRBD2 identical over 8 bases. This CDR3 is built from 19 residues. With 4 bases clipped from V and 7 bases from J, the junction kept 21 bases outside the gene matches. CDR1 MGHRA and CDR2 YSYEKL come from the germline V gene. The CDR3 nucleotides read TGCGCCAGCAGCCGTAAGGCGTTAGCGGGGCTACCTTCGGGGAATGAGCAGTTCTTC. It codes for CASSRKALAGLPSGNEQFF.

V and J are TRBV5-1 and TRBJ2-5; TRBD2 matches at 7 bases. Trimming removed 3 bases from V and 4 bases from J; junction bases left unmatched: 0. This CDR3 has 12 residues. Per the germline V gene, CDR1 is SGHRS and CDR2 is YFSETQ. The CDR3: CASSWEGETQYF. The CDR3 nucleotides are TGCGCCAGCAGCTGGGAGGGAGAGACCCAGTACTTC.

This clone was observed once. The chain has TRBV27 and TRBJ1-1; D unresolved. Deletions cut 2 bases from V and 1 base from J, with 5 bases between. This CDR3 is 13 amino acids long. Germline CDR1 reads MNHEY; CDR2 reads SMNVEV (reference sequence). The CDR3 DNA is TGTGCCAGCAGTTTACGGTCGAACACTGAAGCTTTCTTT. Its translation is CASSLRSNTEAFF.

This chain uses TRBV9 with TRBJ2-7; TRBD1 matches 10 bases. CDR1 SGDLS and CDR2 YYNGEE come from the germline V gene. CDR3 length: 13 amino acids. J gave up 6 bases and V 3 bases, and 3 bases lay outside the gene matches. In DNA form, the CDR3 reads TGTGCCAGCAGCGGGACAGGGGGAGTCGAGCAGTACTTC. Translated, it gives CASSGTGGVEQYF.

The chain couples TRBV5-1 to TRBJ1-5, with D unresolved. This CDR3 is 14 amino acids long. The V gene's germline CDR1 is SGHRS and CDR2 YFSETQ. Trimming removed 1 base from V and 3 bases from J, with 8 bases in between. The CDR3 DNA reads TGCGCCAGCAGCTTGTCAGGCCCCAATCAGCCCCAGCATTTT. It yields the protein CASSLSGPNQPQHF.

The chain employs TRBV4-3 and TRBJ2-1; possible D gene TRBD2, 5 bases. In germline, CDR1 is LGHNA, CDR2 YSLEER. The CDR3 covers 15 residues. V was cut by 5 bases and J by 4 bases, with 15 bases left in between. The CDR3 coding sequence is TGCGCCAGCAGCTACGGACGGACTGCTTACAATGAGCAGTTCTTC. This sequence encodes CASSYGRTAYNEQFF.

The chain recombines TRBV4-1 with TRBJ1-2; 8 bases agree with TRBD1. Germline lookup yields CDR1 MGHRA and CDR2 YSYEKL. The CDR3 is made up of 17 amino acids. Trimming took 8 bases from V and 0 from J; bases not matched to a gene: 14. CDR3 protein: CASRNHRGDTTNYGYTF. The CDR3 DNA reads TGCGCCAGCCGAAATCACAGGGGGGACACCACTAACTATGGCTACACCTTC.

This clone was detected a few times. The CDR3 DNA reads as TGTGCCAGCAGGCCCACAGTGGACACTGAAGCTTTCTTT. Translated: CASRPTVDTEAFF. This sequence joins TRBV6-6 and TRBJ1-1; D ambiguous. Germline CDR1 reads MNHNY; CDR2 reads SVGAGI (reference sequence). This CDR3 has 13 residues. V was cut by 6 bases and J by 3 bases, with 11 bases left in between.

This rearrangement joins TRBV7-2 to TRBJ2-5, with TRBD2 matching 12 bases. Germline V gives CDR1 SGHTA, CDR2 FQGNSA. With 5 bases clipped from V and 5 bases from J, the junction kept 6 bases outside the gene matches. The CDR3 length is 15 residues. CDR3 DNA sequence: TGTGCCAGCAGCACGGGACTAGCGGGCGGTGAGACCCAGTACTTC. It yields the protein CASSTGLAGGETQYF.

This chain connects TRBV18 to TRBJ1-6; 12 bases are shared with TRBD1. The CDR3 is made up of 16 amino acids. Germline values: CDR1 KGHSH, CDR2 LQKENI. Trimming at V came to 6 bases and at J to 9 bases, leaving 9 bases not matched to a gene. The CDR3 bases are TGTGCCAGCTCGGTCGGGACAGGGGGCATTCTTTCACCCCTCCACTTT. Amino acids: CASSVGTGGILSPLHF.

CDR3 nucleotide sequence: TGCGCCAGCCGCTCGGGGGGTGATACGCAGTATTTT. Translating it yields CASRSGGDTQYF. The chain has TRBV5-1 and TRBJ2-3; TRBD2 agrees at 7 bases. The V and J ends lost 7 bases and 6 bases, in that order; junction bases with no gene match: 5. Per germline, CDR1 SGHRS and CDR2 YFSETQ. The CDR3 is made up of 12 amino acids.

This clone was detected only a few times. The chain uses TRBV18 and TRBJ1-1; D gene uncertain. The germline V gene has CDR1 KGHSH and CDR2 LQKENI. Trimming removed 7 bases at V and 4 bases at J, with 22 bases between. The CDR3 extends over 16 amino acids. CDR3 sequence (DNA): TGTGCCAGCTTCACCGACTTTGTGAGGGAAGGCACTGAAGCTTTCTTT. Amino acid sequence: CASFTDFVREGTEAFF. Using reference TRBV18 and TRBJ1-1 for the parts outside the CDR3, the full variable domain is NAGVMQNPRHLVRRRGQEARLRCSPMKGHSHVYWYRQLPEEGLKFMVYLQKENIIDESGMPKERFSAEFPKEGPSILRIQQVVRGDSAAYFCASFTDFVREGTEAFFGQGTRLTVV.

The gene calls are TRBV5-1 and TRBJ2-1, with D perhaps TRBD1 (6 bases). CDR3 size: 16 residues. Germline V gene sequence: CDR1 SGHRS, CDR2 YFSETQ. Trimming pared 0 bases from V and 9 bases from J, leaving 19 bases between. The CDR3 sequence: CASSLAGTKPRIEQFF. In DNA form, the CDR3 reads TGCGCCAGCAGCTTGGCGGGGACAAAACCAAGGATTGAGCAGTTCTTC.

The chain has TRBV7-3 and TRBJ1-5; 8 nucleotides match TRBD1. V lost 4 bases to trimming and J lost 8 bases; unmatched junction nucleotides: 4. The length of the CDR3 is 13 residues. CDR1 is SGHTA, CDR2 FQGTGA, per germline. CDR3 sequence reads: CASSSDRGEPQHF. The CDR3 DNA reads TGTGCCAGCAGCTCAGACAGGGGTGAGCCCCAGCATTTT. The complete variable domain, with remaining parts taken from reference TRBV7-3 and TRBJ1-5, reads GAGVSQTPSNKVTEKGKYVELRCDPISGHTALYWYRQSLGQGPEFLIYFQGTGAADDSGLPNDRFFAVRPEGSVSTLKIQRTERGDSAVYLCASSSDRGEPQHFGDGTRLSIL.

The chain has TRBV7-8 and TRBJ1-1, with TRBD1 matching over 7 bases. This CDR3 comprises 15 residues. Germline assignment: CDR1 SGHVS and CDR2 FQNEAQ. V gave up 2 bases and J gave up 0 bases; unmatched junction bases: 3. Written as DNA, the CDR3 is TGTGCCAGCAGCTTAAGACAGGGCCTGAACACTGAAGCTTTCTTT. This sequence encodes CASSLRQGLNTEAFF.

The chain uses TRBV30 and TRBJ2-7; a possible D gene is TRBD1 (6 bases). The CDR3 extends over 14 amino acids. From germline, CDR1 is GTSNPN and CDR2 SVGIG (reference sequence). The V end was cut by 3 bases, the J end by 3 bases, with 15 bases between. The CDR3 is CAWSSGTLNYEQYF. The CDR3, as DNA: TGTGCCTGGAGCTCCGGGACACTTAACTACGAGCAGTACTTC.

The chain couples TRBV7-9 to TRBJ1-5; D remains unclear. This CDR3 has 14 residues. Deletions cut 1 base from V and 7 bases from J, with 11 bases between. The germline gives CDR1 SEHNR, CDR2 FQNEAQ (reference sequence). The CDR3: CASSLEPARQPQHF. CDR3 bases: TGTGCCAGCAGCTTAGAGCCAGCGAGACAGCCCCAGCATTTT.

DNA for the CDR3: TGTGCCAGCTCCCCCGGAGGAGGGGGCGGGGAGACCCAGTACTTC. Encoded protein: CASSPGGGGGETQYF. The chain employs TRBV18 and TRBJ2-5, with TRBD1 as a possible D gene (7 bases). The CDR3 extends over 15 amino acids. V was shortened by 6 bases and J by 5 bases, with 19 bases between the two germline ends. Germline loops: CDR1 KGHSH, CDR2 LQKENI.

This rearrangement joins TRBV28 to TRBJ1-2; 7 positions agree with TRBD1. V lost 4 bases and J lost 2; bases outside the gene matches: 7. The CDR3 is made up of 15 amino acids. The germline CDR1 and CDR2 sequences are MDHEN and SYDVKM. The CDR3 DNA is TGTGCCAGCAGTTCGGTAGGGGGCTGGAACTATGGCTACACCTTC. It specifies CASSSVGGWNYGYTF.

This chain uses TRBV15 with TRBJ2-3; 7 bases are a match to TRBD1. The junction had 5 bases not matched to a gene; V was cut back by 5 bases and J by 9 bases. Per the germline V gene, CDR1 is LNHNV and CDR2 is YYDKDF (reference sequence). The length of the CDR3 is 12 residues. CDR3 DNA: TGTGCCACCAGCCGGGGACAGAGAACGCAGTATTTT. It yields the protein CATSRGQRTQYF.

The chain employs TRBV11-2 and TRBJ1-2; TRBD1 might be the D (6 bases). The V and J ends lost 2 bases and 4 bases respectively, with 11 bases between them. The length of the CDR3 is 14 residues. The germline V gene has CDR1 SGHAT and CDR2 FQNNGV. In nucleotides, the CDR3 is TGTGCCAGCAGCTTAAGCGGGACATTCTATGGCTACACCTTC. Encoded protein: CASSLSGTFYGYTF.

This chain connects TRBV10-3 to TRBJ2-5, with 12 bases that match TRBD2. Germline loops: CDR1 ENHRY, CDR2 SYGVKD. Trimming cost V 2 bases and J 2 bases; bases outside gene matches: 6. CDR3 length: 17 amino acids. The CDR3 DNA reads as TGTGCCATCAGTGAGGGGCGGACTAGCGGGGAACAAGAGACCCAGTACTTC. The encoded protein is CAISEGRTSGEQETQYF.

There are a few counts of this clone. The CDR3, as DNA: TGTGCCAGCAGCCCTTTGATAGCAACTAATGAAAAACTGTTTTTT. This codes for CASSPLIATNEKLFF. The J gene is TRBJ1-4, the V gene TRBV11-2; D is ambiguous. Germline V lookup: CDR1 SGHAT, CDR2 FQNNGV. This CDR3 spans 15 amino acids. V lost 5 bases and J 0 bases, leaving 10 bases between the germline ends.

This sequence joins TRBV15 and TRBJ2-7; a weak D match, TRBD1 (6 bases). The CDR3 consists of 16 residues. V dropped 5 bases and J dropped 0 bases, with 17 bases sitting between them. Germline-derived CDR1 and CDR2 are LNHNV and YYDKDF (reference sequence). This chain's CDR3 is CATSGSPGQNSYEQYF. In nucleotides, the CDR3 is TGTGCCACCAGCGGATCCCCCGGACAGAACTCCTACGAGCAGTACTTC.

The gene calls are TRBV10-3 and TRBJ2-1, with TRBD2 matching over 10 bases. The CDR3 runs 15 residues. V lost 4 bases, J lost 9 bases, and 9 bases stayed unmatched. CDR1 and CDR2 from the germline V gene are ENHRY and SYGVKD. DNA for the CDR3: TGTGCCATCAGTGTCGGGCTAGCGGGGGTGGGTGAGCAGTTCTTC. Its protein is CAISVGLAGVGEQFF.

The chain is built from TRBV14 and TRBJ1-1; 9 bases map to TRBD1. Germline V gives CDR1 SGHDN, CDR2 FVKESK. After removal of 0 bases from V and 6 bases from J, the junction contained 5 bases not matched to a gene. The CDR3 sequence is 15 residues long. For the CDR3, the DNA is TGTGCCAGCAGCCAAGATACAGGGGGCGTCGCTGAAGCTTTCTTT. Protein product: CASSQDTGGVAEAFF. The whole variable domain, remainder taken from reference TRBV14 and TRBJ1-1, is EAGVTQFPSHSVIEKGQTVTLRCDPISGHDNLYWYRRVMGKEIKFLLHFVKESKQDESGMPNNRFLAERTGGTYSTLKVQPAELEDSGVYFCASSQDTGGVAEAFFGQGTRLTVV.

The chain combines TRBV7-8 with TRBJ1-3; D not resolved. V lost 1 base and J 0 bases, leaving 10 bases between the germline ends. Germline CDR1 reads SGHVS; CDR2 reads FQNEAQ. The CDR3 extends over 16 amino acids. The CDR3, as DNA: TGTGCCAGCAGCTTAGGAAGACTGCACTCTGGAAACACCATATATTTT. It specifies CASSLGRLHSGNTIYF.

J is TRBJ2-7 and V is TRBV7-2, with 8 nucleotides matching TRBD2. With V trimmed by 2 bases and J by 4 bases, 4 bases remained unmatched. Germline CDR1 and CDR2: SGHTA and FQGNSA. CDR3 length: 14 residues. Written as DNA, the CDR3 is TGTGCCAGCAGCTTAAATCGGGGGGGGTACGAGCAGTACTTC. Encoded protein: CASSLNRGGYEQYF.

This clone was seen more than once but under ten times. The CDR3, as DNA: TGCGCCAGCAGTGAAGCAGGGGGAGGGCCCCAGCATTTT. Translating it yields CASSEAGGGPQHF. The chain recombines TRBV10-1 with TRBJ1-5; TRBD1 matches 7 bases. The length of the CDR3 is 13 residues. The J segment lost 9 bases and the V segment lost 3 bases, leaving 5 bases of the junction unmatched. The germline CDR1 and CDR2 sequences are WNHNN and SYGVQD (reference sequence).